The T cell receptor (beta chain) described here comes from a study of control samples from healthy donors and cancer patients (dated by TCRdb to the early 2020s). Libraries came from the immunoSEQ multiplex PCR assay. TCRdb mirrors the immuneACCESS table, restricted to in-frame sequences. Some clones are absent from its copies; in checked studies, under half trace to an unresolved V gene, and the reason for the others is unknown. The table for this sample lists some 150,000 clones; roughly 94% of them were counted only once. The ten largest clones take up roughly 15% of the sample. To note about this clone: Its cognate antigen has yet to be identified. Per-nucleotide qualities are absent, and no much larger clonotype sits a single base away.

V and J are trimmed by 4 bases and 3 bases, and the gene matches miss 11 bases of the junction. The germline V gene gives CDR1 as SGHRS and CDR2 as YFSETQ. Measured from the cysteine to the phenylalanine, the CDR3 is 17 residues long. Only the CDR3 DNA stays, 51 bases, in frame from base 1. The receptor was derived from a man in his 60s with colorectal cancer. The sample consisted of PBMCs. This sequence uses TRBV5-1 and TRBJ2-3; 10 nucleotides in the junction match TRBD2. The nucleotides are TGCGCCAGCAGCCGATCCCCTAGCGGGGGCCGTACAGATACGCAGTATTTT. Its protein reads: CASSRSPSGGRTDTQYF. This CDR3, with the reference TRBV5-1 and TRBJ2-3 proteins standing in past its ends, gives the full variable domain KAGVTQTPRYLIKTRGQQVTLSCSPISGHRSVSWYQQTPGQGLQFLFEYFSETQRNKGNFPGRFSGRQFSNSRSEMNVSTLELGDSALYLCASSRSPSGGRTDTQYFGPGTRLTVL.